This paragraph covers one T cell receptor (beta chain) sequence. Its antigen is as yet unknown. The same CDR3 can be traced to other DNA sequences in this sample. The data originate from a study of T cell responses to AZD1222 COVID-19 vaccine. Whole-study results and caveats: Sampling captured repertoires only after the peak T cell response. Baseline serology detected seropositivity in only 5 or 6 AZD1222 recipients. Among spike-specific TCRs, nearly half reportedly target unmutated variant regions.

Trimming cost V 0 bases and J 5 bases, with 11 bases left between them. The CDR3 is 14 amino acids. Per germline, CDR1 SGDLS and CDR2 YYNGEE. Libraries were prepared by immunoSEQ multiplex PCR; TCRdb keeps only in-frame clonotypes and omits some of them. The sample lists 180,000 or so clones; roughly 92% were seen once. Pooling covered second doses at about 4 or about 12 weeks. The specimen was peripheral blood, collected 28 days after the second AZD1222 dose. This TCR derives from an adult who received the AZD1222 COVID-19 vaccine. The rearrangement uses TRBV9 and TRBJ1-1; tentatively, D is TRBD1 (5 bases). This CDR3 reads CASSVGPGGTEAFF. Written as DNA, the CDR3 is TGTGCCAGCAGCGTAGGCCCGGGGGGTACTGAAGCTTTCTTT.